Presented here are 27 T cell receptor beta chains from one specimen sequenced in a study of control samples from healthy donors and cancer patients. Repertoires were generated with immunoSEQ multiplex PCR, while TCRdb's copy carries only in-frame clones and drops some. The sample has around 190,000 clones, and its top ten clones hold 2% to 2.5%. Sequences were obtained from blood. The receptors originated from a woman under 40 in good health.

This CDR3 is CASSRSQQGATEAFF. CDR3 DNA: TGTGCCAGCAGCCGTTCCCAACAGGGGGCAACTGAAGCTTTCTTT. The V gene is TRBV11-1, the J gene TRBJ1-1; 9 nucleotides match TRBD1. The CDR3 covers 15 residues. V lost 5 bases, J lost 5 bases, and 9 bases stayed unmatched. The germline V gene encodes CDR1 SGHAT and CDR2 FQDESV (reference sequence).

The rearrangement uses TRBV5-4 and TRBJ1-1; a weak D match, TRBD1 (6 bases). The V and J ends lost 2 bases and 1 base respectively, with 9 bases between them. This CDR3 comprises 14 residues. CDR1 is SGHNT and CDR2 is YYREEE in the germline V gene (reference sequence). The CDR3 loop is CASSFRGGNTEAFF. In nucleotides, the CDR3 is TGTGCCAGCAGCTTTAGAGGGGGGAACACTGAAGCTTTCTTT.

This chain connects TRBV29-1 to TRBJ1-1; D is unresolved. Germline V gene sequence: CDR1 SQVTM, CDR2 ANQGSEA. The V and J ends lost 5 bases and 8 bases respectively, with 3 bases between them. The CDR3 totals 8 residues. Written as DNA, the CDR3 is TGCAGCGTTCAGGAAGCTTTCTTT. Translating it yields CSVQEAFF. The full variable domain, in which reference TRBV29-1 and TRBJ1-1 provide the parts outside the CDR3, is SAVISQKPSRDICQRGTSLTIQCQVDSQVTMMFWYRQQPGQSLTLIATANQGSEATYESGFVIDKFPISRPNLTFSTLTVSNMSPEDSSIYLCSVQEAFFGQGTRLTVV.

CDR3 loop: CSGGQGREKLFF. DNA for the CDR3: TGCAGCGGGGGACAGGGCCGTGAAAAACTGTTTTTT. This sequence joins TRBV29-1 and TRBJ1-4, with 9 nucleotides matching TRBD1. The CDR3 is 12 residues long. Germline V lookup: CDR1 SQVTM, CDR2 ANQGSEA. The V and J ends lost 7 bases and 7 bases, in that order; junction bases with no gene match: 4.

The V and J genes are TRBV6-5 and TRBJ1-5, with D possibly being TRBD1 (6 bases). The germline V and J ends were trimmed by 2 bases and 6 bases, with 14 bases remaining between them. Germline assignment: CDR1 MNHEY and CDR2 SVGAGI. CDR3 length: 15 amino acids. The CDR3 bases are TGTGCCAGCAGTTACGACCGACAGGCAGGTCAGCCCCAGCATTTT. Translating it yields CASSYDRQAGQPQHF.

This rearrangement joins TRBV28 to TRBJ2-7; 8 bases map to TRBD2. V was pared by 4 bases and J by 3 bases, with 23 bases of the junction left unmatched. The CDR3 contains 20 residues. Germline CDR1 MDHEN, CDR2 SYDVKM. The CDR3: CASSYRGGAGSHRSNYEQYF. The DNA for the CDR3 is TGTGCCAGCAGTTACCGGGGGGGGGCAGGGAGCCACCGTTCAAACTACGAGCAGTACTTC. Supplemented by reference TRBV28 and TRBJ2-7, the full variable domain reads DVKVTQSSRYLVKRTGEKVFLECVQDMDHENMFWYRQDPGLGLRLIYFSYDVKMKEKGDIPEGYSVSREKKERFSLILESASTNQTSMYLCASSYRGGAGSHRSNYEQYFGPGTRLTVT.

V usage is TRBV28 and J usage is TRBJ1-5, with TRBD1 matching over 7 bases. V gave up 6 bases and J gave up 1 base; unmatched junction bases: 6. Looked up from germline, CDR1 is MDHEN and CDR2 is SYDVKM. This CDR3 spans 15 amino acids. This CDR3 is CASRFDRASNQPQHF. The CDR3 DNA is TGTGCCAGCAGATTCGACAGGGCCAGCAATCAGCCCCAGCATTTT.

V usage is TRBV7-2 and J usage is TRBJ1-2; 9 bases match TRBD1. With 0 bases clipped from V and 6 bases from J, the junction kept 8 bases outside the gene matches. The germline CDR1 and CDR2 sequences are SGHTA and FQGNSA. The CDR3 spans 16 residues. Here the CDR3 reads CASSLARTGDNDGYTF. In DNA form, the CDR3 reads TGTGCCAGCAGCTTAGCGAGGACAGGGGATAATGATGGCTACACCTTC.

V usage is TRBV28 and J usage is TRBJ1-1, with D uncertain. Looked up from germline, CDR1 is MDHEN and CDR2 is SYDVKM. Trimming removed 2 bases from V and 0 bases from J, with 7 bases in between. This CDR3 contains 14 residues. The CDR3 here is CASSLLPMNTEAFF. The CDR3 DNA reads TGTGCCAGCAGTTTACTACCTATGAACACTGAAGCTTTCTTT.

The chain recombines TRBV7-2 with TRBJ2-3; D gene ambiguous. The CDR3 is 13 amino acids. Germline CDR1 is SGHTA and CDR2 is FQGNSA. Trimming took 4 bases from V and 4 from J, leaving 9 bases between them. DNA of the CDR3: TGTGCCAGCAGCTCGTGGACGGCAGATACGCAGTATTTT. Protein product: CASSSWTADTQYF. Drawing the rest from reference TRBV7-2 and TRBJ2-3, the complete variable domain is GAGVSQSPSNKVTEKGKDVELRCDPISGHTALYWYRQSLGQGLEFLIYFQGNSAPDKSGLPSDRFSAERTGGSVSTLTIQRTQQEDSAVYLCASSSWTADTQYFGPGTRLTVL.

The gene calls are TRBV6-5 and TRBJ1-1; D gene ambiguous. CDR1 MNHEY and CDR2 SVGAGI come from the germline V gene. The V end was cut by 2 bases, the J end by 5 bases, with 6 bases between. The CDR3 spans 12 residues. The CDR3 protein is CASSYAGTEAFF. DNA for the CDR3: TGTGCCAGCAGTTACGCGGGTACTGAAGCTTTCTTT.

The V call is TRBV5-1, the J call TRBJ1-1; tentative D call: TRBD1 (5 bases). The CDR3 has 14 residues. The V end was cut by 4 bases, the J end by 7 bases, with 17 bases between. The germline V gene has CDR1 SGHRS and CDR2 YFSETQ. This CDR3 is CASSPGTDSLEAFF. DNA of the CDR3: TGCGCCAGCAGCCCCGGGACGGACTCTCTTGAAGCTTTCTTT. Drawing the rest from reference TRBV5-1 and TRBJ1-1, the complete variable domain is KAGVTQTPRYLIKTRGQQVTLSCSPISGHRSVSWYQQTPGQGLQFLFEYFSETQRNKGNFPGRFSGRQFSNSRSEMNVSTLELGDSALYLCASSPGTDSLEAFFGQGTRLTVV.

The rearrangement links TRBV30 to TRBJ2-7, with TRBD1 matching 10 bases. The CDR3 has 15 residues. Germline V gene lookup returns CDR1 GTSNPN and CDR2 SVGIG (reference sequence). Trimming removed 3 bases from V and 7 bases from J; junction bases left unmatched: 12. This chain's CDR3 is CAWRLFDRGRQEQYF. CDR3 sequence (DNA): TGTGCCTGGAGGTTGTTTGACAGGGGGCGTCAAGAGCAGTACTTC.

CDR3 bases: TGTGCCAGCAGCTCCGCCTACGAGCAGTACTTC. This gives the protein CASSSAYEQYF. V gene TRBV7-6 combines with J gene TRBJ2-7; D call uncertain. V lost 4 bases and J lost 2, with 3 bases in between. Germline CDR1 reads SGHVS; CDR2 reads FNYEAQ. The CDR3 extends over 11 amino acids.

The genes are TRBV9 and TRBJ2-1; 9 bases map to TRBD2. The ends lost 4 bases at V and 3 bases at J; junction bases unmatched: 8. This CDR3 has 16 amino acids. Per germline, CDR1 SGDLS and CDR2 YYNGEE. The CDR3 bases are TGTGCCAGCAGCCTCAACCCAGCGGGGGGCTACAATGAGCAGTTCTTC. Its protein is CASSLNPAGGYNEQFF.

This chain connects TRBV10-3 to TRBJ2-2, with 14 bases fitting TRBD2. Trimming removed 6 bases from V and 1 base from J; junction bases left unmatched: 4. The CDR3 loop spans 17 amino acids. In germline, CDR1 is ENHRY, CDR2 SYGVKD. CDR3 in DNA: TGTGCCATCAGAGGGACTAGCGGGGGTATGAACACCGGGGAGCTGTTTTTT. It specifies CAIRGTSGGMNTGELFF.

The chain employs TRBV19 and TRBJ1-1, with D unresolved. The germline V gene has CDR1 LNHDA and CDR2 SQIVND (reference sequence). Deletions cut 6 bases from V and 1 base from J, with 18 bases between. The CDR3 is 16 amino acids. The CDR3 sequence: CASRVSEWKGNTEAFF. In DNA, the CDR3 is TGTGCCAGTAGGGTATCCGAGTGGAAGGGGAACACTGAAGCTTTCTTT.

CDR3: CSAPSGEKLFF. In nucleotides, the CDR3 is TGCAGTGCCCCCTCAGGGGAAAAACTGTTTTTT. The V gene is TRBV20-1, the J gene TRBJ1-4, with D maybe TRBD1 (5 bases). The V and J ends lost 6 bases and 8 bases respectively, with 10 bases between them. Germline CDR1 reads DFQATT; CDR2 reads SNEGSKA (reference sequence). This CDR3 spans 11 amino acids.

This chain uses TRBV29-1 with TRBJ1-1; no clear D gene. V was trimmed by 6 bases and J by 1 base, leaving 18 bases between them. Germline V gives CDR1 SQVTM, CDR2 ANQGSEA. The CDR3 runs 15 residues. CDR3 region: CSVVGPRWANTEAFF. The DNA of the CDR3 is TGCAGCGTCGTCGGCCCTAGATGGGCGAACACTGAAGCTTTCTTT.

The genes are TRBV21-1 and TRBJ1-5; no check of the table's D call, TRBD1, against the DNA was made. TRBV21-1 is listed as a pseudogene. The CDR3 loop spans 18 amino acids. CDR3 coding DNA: TGTGCCAGCAGCAAAAGGGATCCCGACAGTGATAGCAATCAGCCCCAGCATTTT. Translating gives CASSKRDPDSDSNQPQHF.

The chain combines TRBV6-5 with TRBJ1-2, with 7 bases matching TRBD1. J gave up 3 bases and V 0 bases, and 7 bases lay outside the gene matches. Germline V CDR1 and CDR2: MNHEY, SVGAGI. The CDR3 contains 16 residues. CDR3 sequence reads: CASSYSRDSLYYGYTF. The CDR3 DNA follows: TGTGCCAGCAGTTACTCCCGGGACAGCCTTTACTATGGCTACACCTTC.

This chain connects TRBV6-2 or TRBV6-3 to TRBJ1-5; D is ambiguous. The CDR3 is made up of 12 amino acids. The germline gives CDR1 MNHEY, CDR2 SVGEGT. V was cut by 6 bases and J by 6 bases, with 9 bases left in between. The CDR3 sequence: CASSPIAQPQHF. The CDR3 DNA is TGTGCCAGCAGCCCGATCGCTCAGCCCCAGCATTTT.

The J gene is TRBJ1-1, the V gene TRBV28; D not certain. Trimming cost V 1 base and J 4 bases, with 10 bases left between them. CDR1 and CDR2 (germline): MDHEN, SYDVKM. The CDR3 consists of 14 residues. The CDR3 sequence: CASSLYPSGTEAFF. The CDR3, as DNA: TGTGCCAGCAGTTTATATCCCTCGGGCACTGAAGCTTTCTTT.

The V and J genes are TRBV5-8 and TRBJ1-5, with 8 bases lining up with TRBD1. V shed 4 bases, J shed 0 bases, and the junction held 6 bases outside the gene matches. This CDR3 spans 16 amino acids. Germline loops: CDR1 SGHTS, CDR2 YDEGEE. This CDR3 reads CASSPLDRASNQPQHF. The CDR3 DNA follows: TGTGCCAGCAGCCCGCTGGACAGGGCTAGCAATCAGCCCCAGCATTTT.

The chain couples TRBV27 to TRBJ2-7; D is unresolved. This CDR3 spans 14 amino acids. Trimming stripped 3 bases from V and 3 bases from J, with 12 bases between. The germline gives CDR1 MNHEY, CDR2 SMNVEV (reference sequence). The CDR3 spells CASSFRYPSYEQYF. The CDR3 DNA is TGTGCCAGCAGTTTTCGATACCCAAGCTACGAGCAGTACTTC.

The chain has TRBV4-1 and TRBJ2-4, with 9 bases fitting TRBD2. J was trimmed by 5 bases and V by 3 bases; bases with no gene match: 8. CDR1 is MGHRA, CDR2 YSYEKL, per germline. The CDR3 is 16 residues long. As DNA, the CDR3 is TGCGCCAGCAGCCAGTGGGTAGCGGGGGTGGAAAACATTCAGTACTTC. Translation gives CASSQWVAGVENIQYF.

The CDR3 DNA reads as TGTGCCAGCCTAGGACGACAGGTCTCGGCCTACGAGCAGTACTTC. This translates into CASLGRQVSAYEQYF. The J gene is TRBJ2-7, the V gene TRBV28, with D tentatively TRBD1 (6 bases). CDR3 length equals 15 residues. Per germline, CDR1 MDHEN and CDR2 SYDVKM. V was shortened by 8 bases and J by 2 bases, with 19 bases between the two germline ends.